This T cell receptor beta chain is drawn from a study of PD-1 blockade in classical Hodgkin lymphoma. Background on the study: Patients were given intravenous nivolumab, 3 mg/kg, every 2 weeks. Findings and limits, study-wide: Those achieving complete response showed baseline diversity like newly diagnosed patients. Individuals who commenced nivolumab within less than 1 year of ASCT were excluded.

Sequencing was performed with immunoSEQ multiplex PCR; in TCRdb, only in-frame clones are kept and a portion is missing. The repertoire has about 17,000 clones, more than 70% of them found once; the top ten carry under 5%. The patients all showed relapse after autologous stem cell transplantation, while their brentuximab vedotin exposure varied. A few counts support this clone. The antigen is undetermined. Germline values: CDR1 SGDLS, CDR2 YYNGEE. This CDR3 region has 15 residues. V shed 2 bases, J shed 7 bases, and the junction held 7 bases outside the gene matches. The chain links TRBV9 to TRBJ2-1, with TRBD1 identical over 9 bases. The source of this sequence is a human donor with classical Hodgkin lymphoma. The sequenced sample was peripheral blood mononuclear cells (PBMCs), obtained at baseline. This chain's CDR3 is CASSVAGTGINEQFF. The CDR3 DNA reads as TGTGCCAGCAGCGTTGCGGGGACAGGGATTAATGAGCAGTTCTTC.